This is a list of T cell receptor beta chains from one sample in a study of long-term antiretroviral therapy in people with HIV. Here immunoSEQ multiplex PCR was the method, and the copy in TCRdb shows in-frame clones only, minus some. The table records about 17,000 clones, 90% to 95% of them present only once. The source was unsorted PBMCs, collected 0.3 years after starting antiretroviral therapy. These receptors were taken from a man aged 55 to 70 with HIV. The CDR3 runs from the conserved cysteine through the conserved F or W.

J gene,V gene,CDR3 protein
TRBJ1-3,TRBV30,CAWSGNTIYF
TRBJ1-1,TRBV5-1,CASSLGWTEAFF
TRBJ2-3,TRBV7-2,CASSLGGTGWPDTQYF
TRBJ2-2,TRBV7-8,CASSLDSPTANTGELFF
TRBJ1-2,TRBV9,CASSVGTGDYGYTF
TRBJ2-5,TRBV5-4,CASSSPKNEETQYF
TRBJ2-7,TRBV18,CASSRDLSYEQYF
TRBJ2-3,TRBV30,CAWDTDRTNTQYF
TRBJ2-7,TRBV7-3,CASSYGDSTYEQYF
TRBJ2-2,TRBV5-1,CASSAGQGNTGELFF
TRBJ2-5,TRBV30,CAWSLPPGGMETQYF
TRBJ2-1,TRBV5-1,CASSPRVSGSYEQFF
TRBJ2-5,TRBV28,CASGGLWKLQETQYF
TRBJ2-1,TRBV29-1,CSVVSGDTYNEQFF
TRBJ1-1,TRBV6-5,CASSYTGRIEAFF
TRBJ2-2,TRBV6-6,CASSQDREHTGELFF
TRBJ1-6,TRBV5-1,CASSLGISGGNSPLHF
TRBJ2-3,TRBV9,CASSVGGGLTDTQYF
TRBJ2-3,TRBV5-1,CASSLGVDRASDTQYF
TRBJ2-1,TRBV7-9,CASSLAWGDSSYNEQFF
TRBJ2-7,TRBV9,CASSVDLSSTYEQYF
TRBJ1-1,TRBV6-5,CASSNRDRGFTEAFF
TRBJ2-1,TRBV9,CASSGPGGVLLEQFF
TRBJ1-5,TRBV18,CASSPEGTGGKQPQHF
TRBJ1-5,TRBV30,CAWKGGLNQPQHF
TRBJ2-3,TRBV10-3,CAIRGGADTQYF
TRBJ2-7,TRBV7-2,CASSLGTGGGYEQYF
TRBJ1-1,TRBV5-1,CASSPQTGGTEAFF
TRBJ1-2,TRBV30,CAWKRFAGRNGYTF
TRBJ1-3,TRBV7-8,CASSLGAHSGNTIYF
TRBJ1-1,TRBV5-1,CASSLGQTNTEAFF
TRBJ2-3,TRBV19,CATQISGLALDTQYF
TRBJ2-3,TRBV18,CASSPLDSTDTQYF
TRBJ2-7,TRBV27,CASATGTGGGEQYF
TRBJ1-5,TRBV7-9,CASSATGDQPQHF
TRBJ1-1,TRBV11-2,CASSFTQNTEAFF
TRBJ2-1,TRBV27,CASSLSSQGLAEYNEQFF
TRBJ2-1,TRBV5-1,CASSRGGTSDHNEQFF
TRBJ1-1,TRBV15,CATSRDWRAANTEAFF
TRBJ2-7,TRBV18,CASSPPGLRGLGQYF
TRBJ1-5,TRBV12-5,CASGLDQGPQHF
TRBJ1-6,TRBV6-1,CASSVAGKRSVSPLHF
TRBJ1-2,TRBV5-6,CASSSWTEEVNYGYTF
TRBJ2-2,TRBV7-2,CASSLEGIGWGTGELFF
TRBJ2-1,TRBV18,CASSPMGQPYNEQFF
TRBJ2-3,TRBV10-3,CAISGVPDTQYF
TRBJ1-1,TRBV11-2,CASSLDLTGEAFF
TRBJ1-4,TRBV9,CASSVEGQGDNEKLFF
TRBJ2-5,TRBV5-6,CASSLKREGRLLETQYF
TRBJ2-1,TRBV5-4,CASSLWTSENNEQFF
TRBJ1-4,TRBV7-2,CASSPLGSEKLFF
TRBJ2-7,TRBV5-1,CASSRNGDSYEQYF
TRBJ2-1,TRBV10-2,CASSEFGGNNEQFF
TRBJ2-1,TRBV6-4,CASSDTGYNEQFF
TRBJ1-1,TRBV19,CASRETPGEVGTEAFF
TRBJ1-2,TRBV27,CASSLGRTDGYTF
TRBJ1-5,TRBV12-2,CASRFKEGNQPQHF
TRBJ2-5,TRBV7-9,CASSLERFQETQYF
TRBJ2-1,TRBV7-8,CASSLFRGSGGTTSREQFF
TRBJ2-1,TRBV18,CASSRQGLPGNEQFF